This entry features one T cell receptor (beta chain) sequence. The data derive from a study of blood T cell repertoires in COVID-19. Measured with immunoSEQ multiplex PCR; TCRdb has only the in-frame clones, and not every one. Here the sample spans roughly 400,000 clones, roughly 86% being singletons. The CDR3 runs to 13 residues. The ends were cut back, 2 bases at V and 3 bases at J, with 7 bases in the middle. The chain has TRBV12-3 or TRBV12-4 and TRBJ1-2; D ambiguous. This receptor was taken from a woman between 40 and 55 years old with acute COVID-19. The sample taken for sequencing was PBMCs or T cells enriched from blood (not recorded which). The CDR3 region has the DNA TGTGCCAGCAGTTTACTGGAGGACTATGGCTACACCTTC. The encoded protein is CASSLLEDYGYTF.